The 5 T cell receptor beta chains given below trace back to one sample, sequenced in a study of blood T cell repertoires in COVID-19. Clones were sequenced by immunoSEQ multiplex PCR, and TCRdb holds only the in-frame ones, with some missing. The sample holds roughly 150,000 clones; approximately 86% are singletons and the top ten take roughly 8.8%. Sequencing used peripheral blood. The receptors shown here come from a woman aged 80 or older with COVID-19, enrolled during active disease.

The V call is TRBV4-1, the J call TRBJ1-5, with 8 bases lining up with TRBD1. The length of the CDR3 is 16 residues. Germline V gene sequence: CDR1 MGHRA, CDR2 YSYEKL. The junction had 9 bases not matched to a gene; V was cut back by 4 bases and J by 4 bases. The CDR3 bases are TGCGCCAGCAGCCCTACCGACAGGGGCGGGAATCAGCCCCAGCATTTT. Amino acids: CASSPTDRGGNQPQHF.

This chain links TRBV18 with TRBJ2-1; possible D gene TRBD2, 5 bases. Germline V gene data show CDR1 as KGHSH and CDR2 as LQKENI. V was pared by 6 bases and J by 4 bases, with 13 bases between. CDR3 size: 14 residues. In nucleotides, the CDR3 is TGTGCCAGCTCGGCCCGGACTTCTTACAATGAGCAGTTCTTC. This sequence encodes CASSARTSYNEQFF.

The genes are TRBV2 and TRBJ1-3; D may be TRBD1 (5 bases). The CDR3 is 15 residues long. V gave up 1 base and J gave up 3 bases, with 10 bases separating them. CDR1 and CDR2 (germline): SNHLY, FYNNEI. CDR3 sequence reads: CASSEGAGFGNTIYF. For the CDR3, the DNA is TGTGCCAGCAGTGAAGGAGCAGGGTTTGGAAACACCATATATTTT.

This chain links TRBV18 with TRBJ1-5; weak D call: TRBD1 (5 bases). Trimming removed 8 bases at V and 0 bases at J, with 11 bases between. This CDR3 is 14 amino acids long. Germline-derived CDR1 and CDR2 are KGHSH and LQKENI. CDR3 residues: CASTPGISNQPQHF. CDR3 coding DNA: TGTGCCAGCACCCCAGGGATTAGCAATCAGCCCCAGCATTTT.

The chain is built from TRBV7-3 and TRBJ2-1; 12 nucleotides line up with TRBD2. There are 17 residues in the CDR3. The V gene's germline CDR1 is SGHTA and CDR2 FQGTGA. V lost 5 bases, J lost 6 bases, and 11 bases stayed unmatched. Written as DNA, the CDR3 is TGTGCCAGCAGCCCGGACCCCGCTAGCGGGGGGGCCAATGAGCAGTTCTTC. It is translated as CASSPDPASGGANEQFF.